The clone carrying this T cell receptor (beta chain) was seen repeatedly, ten times or more. Its antigen is currently unknown. The sample comes from a study of T cells after yellow fever vaccination. Trimming took 1 base from V and 3 from J, leaving 12 bases between them. The germline V gene has CDR1 LGHNA and CDR2 YSLEER. The length of the CDR3 is 16 residues. TCRdb reanalysed the 5' RACE reads using MiXCR and keeps one entry per CDR3 protein. The sample carries 250,000 to 350,000 distinct CDR3 sequences, around 4.4% recorded once. Study-wide results and caveats: Some clonotypes were seen in both the CD4 and the CD8 compartments. These made up a small share and likely arose from convergent recombination. Contamination by abundant bulk-population clonotypes could be present in FACS-sorted repertoires. The booster response re-showed most primary clones: 96% CD4, around 87% CD8.

The clonotype was recovered from a man aged 18 to 30 who received the YFV17D yellow fever vaccine. This sample comprised PBMCs, obtained 15 days after the yellow fever booster vaccination. This chain connects TRBV4-3 to TRBJ2-2, with D unresolved. The CDR3 loop reads CASSQGEYIDTGELFF. CDR3 sequence (DNA): TGCGCCAGCAGCCAAGGAGAGTATATCGACACCGGGGAGCTGTTTTTT.